This T cell receptor beta chain was obtained from a study of glioma-infiltrating T cells after dendritic cell vaccination. The table came from immunoSEQ multiplex PCR; TCRdb's copy has only in-frame clones and leaves some out. The sample includes 70,000 to 100,000 clones, roughly 87% of them seen just once. Time point here: after dendritic cell vaccination, including at tumor progression/relapse. Looked up from germline, CDR1 is SGHRS and CDR2 is YFSETQ. This CDR3 region has 13 residues. Trimming left V 1 base short and J 3 bases short, with 8 bases between. The TCR comes from a human donor with glioblastoma. The material was blood, obtained after dendritic cell vaccination. The chain links TRBV5-1 to TRBJ2-7; D is perhaps TRBD1 (5 bases). DNA of the CDR3: TGCGCCAGCAGCTTGCAGGGCCGCTACGAGCAGTACTTC. This encodes CASSLQGRYEQYF.